Shown below are 28 T cell receptor beta chains from a single sample sequenced in a study of cytomegalovirus exposure and HLA in healthy donors. TCRdb's copy holds only in-frame clones and misses some; the assay was immunoSEQ multiplex PCR. The data contain 150,000 or so clones, approximately 92% of them seen just once; the ten biggest clones take up roughly 1.2%. Input material: PBMCs. The receptors were gathered from a woman aged 18-29 years in good health and CMV-seronegative.

This clone has only one observation. This rearrangement joins TRBV4-1 to TRBJ2-7; TRBD1 matches at 8 bases. The CDR3 is 16 amino acids. V shed 4 bases, J shed 2 bases, and the junction held 10 bases outside the gene matches. Per germline, CDR1 MGHRA and CDR2 YSYEKL. As DNA, the CDR3 is TGCGCCAGCAGCCCACTAGGACAGGGAATTACCTACGAGCAGTACTTC. Amino acids: CASSPLGQGITYEQYF.

V usage is TRBV5-6 and J usage is TRBJ2-7; a weak D match, TRBD1 (5 bases). In germline, CDR1 is SGHDT, CDR2 YYEEEE. This CDR3 contains 12 residues. V dropped 7 bases and J dropped 2 bases, with 10 bases sitting between them. The CDR3 nucleotides read TGTGCCAGCGGTCGACAGCCCTACGAGCAGTACTTC. Residues: CASGRQPYEQYF.

This clone was detected only a few times. The chain joins TRBV7-9 to TRBJ2-7; D uncertain. Germline CDR1 reads SEHNR; CDR2 reads FQNEAQ (reference sequence). V shed 5 bases and J shed 4 bases, with 9 bases lying between them. The CDR3 has 12 residues. CDR3 in amino acids: CASSPAQYEQYF. The CDR3 coding sequence is TGTGCCAGCAGCCCGGCACAGTACGAGCAGTACTTC.

The chain couples TRBV7-9 to TRBJ2-3; 7 positions agree with TRBD2. Germline V CDR1 and CDR2: SEHNR, FQNEAQ (reference sequence). J was trimmed by 5 bases and V by 8 bases; bases with no gene match: 22. The CDR3 is 18 amino acids. CDR3 region: CASEPPLRLAHARDTQYF. CDR3 bases: TGTGCCAGCGAACCGCCTCTTAGACTAGCCCACGCCAGAGATACGCAGTATTTT.

Concerning this clone itself: Other DNA variants within this sample encode the same CDR3. In DNA form, the CDR3 reads TGCGCCAGCAGCTTACAGGGTGGGGACACTGAAGCTTTCTTT. Encoded protein: CASSLQGGDTEAFF. The chain couples TRBV5-1 to TRBJ1-1; tentative D call: TRBD1 (6 bases). Trimming left V 2 bases short and J 3 bases short, with 11 bases between. CDR1 SGHRS and CDR2 YFSETQ come from the germline V gene. The CDR3 extends over 14 amino acids.

The chain recombines TRBV2 with TRBJ1-4; possibly TRBD1 for D (5 bases). Germline CDR1 reads SNHLY; CDR2 reads FYNNEI. The CDR3 extends over 16 amino acids. Trimming pared 4 bases from V and 8 bases from J, leaving 20 bases between. This chain's CDR3 is CASSGTTYRPSEKLFF. CDR3 in DNA: TGTGCCAGCAGTGGGACCACTTACAGGCCATCAGAAAAACTGTTTTTT.

The chain couples TRBV6-1 to TRBJ1-5, with 8 bases fitting TRBD1. This CDR3 region has 15 residues. After removal of 8 bases from V and 1 base from J, the junction contained 7 bases not matched to a gene. Germline V gene sequence: CDR1 MNHNS, CDR2 SASEGT. The DNA of the CDR3 is TGTGCCAGCCTTAATGGACAGGGAAGCAATCAGCCCCAGCATTTT. Its protein product is CASLNGQGSNQPQHF.

This chain links TRBV18 with TRBJ1-2; D possibly corresponds to TRBD1 (6 bases). There are 15 residues in the CDR3. V dropped 2 bases and J dropped 3 bases, with 13 bases sitting between them. Germline V lookup: CDR1 KGHSH, CDR2 LQKENI. The CDR3 DNA follows: TGTGCCAGCTCACCATGGGGGGGGGCCGACTATGGCTACACCTTC. It specifies CASSPWGGADYGYTF.

The gene calls are TRBV4-1 and TRBJ2-7; D gene ambiguous. V was clipped by 0 bases and J by 5 bases, with 8 bases between them. The CDR3 totals 13 residues. From germline, CDR1 is MGHRA and CDR2 YSYEKL. CDR3 loop: CASSQDSGNEQYF. CDR3 bases: TGCGCCAGCAGCCAAGATTCGGGTAACGAGCAGTACTTC.

This chain joins TRBV27 and TRBJ2-1; 10 bases match TRBD2. The V segment lost 5 bases and the J segment 2 bases; nucleotides outside the gene matches: 6. The germline V gene has CDR1 MNHEY and CDR2 SMNVEV (reference sequence). The CDR3 extends over 16 amino acids. The CDR3 DNA reads TGTGCCAGCAGTCCTCGGACTAGCGGTCCCTACAATGAGCAGTTCTTC. Protein sequence: CASSPRTSGPYNEQFF.

This chain links TRBV7-3 with TRBJ2-3, with 8 bases that match TRBD1. The CDR3 is made up of 15 amino acids. The germline V gene has CDR1 SGHTA and CDR2 FQGTGA. Unmatched junction bases numbered 5, after V lost 2 bases and J lost 4 bases. CDR3 residues: CASSLEQGGADTQYF. The CDR3 DNA reads TGTGCCAGCAGCTTAGAACAGGGGGGCGCAGATACGCAGTATTTT.

The chain couples TRBV27 to TRBJ1-1, with TRBD1 identical over 8 bases. With V trimmed by 6 bases and J by 4 bases, 7 bases remained unmatched. CDR3 size: 14 residues. The V gene's germline CDR1 is MNHEY and CDR2 SMNVEV (reference sequence). The CDR3 region has the DNA TGTGCCAGCAGAATTTCAGGGGGCGGCACTGAAGCTTTCTTT. As protein: CASRISGGGTEAFF.

The chain employs TRBV11-2 and TRBJ1-1; D remains ambiguous. V gave up 5 bases and J gave up 3 bases, with 16 bases separating them. CDR1 and CDR2 (germline): SGHAT, FQNNGV. The CDR3 runs to 15 residues. CDR3 region: CASSPARRSDTEAFF. The CDR3 region has the DNA TGTGCCAGCAGCCCGGCTCGGCGGAGTGACACTGAAGCTTTCTTT.

The chain combines TRBV19 with TRBJ1-1, with a weak D call TRBD1 (5 bases). CDR1 LNHDA and CDR2 SQIVND come from the germline V gene (reference sequence). CDR3 length: 16 amino acids. The ends were cut back, 4 bases at V and 0 bases at J, with 15 bases in the middle. Here the CDR3 DNA reads TGTGCCAGTAGTAACCGGGACTGGATATTGAACACTGAAGCTTTCTTT. Its translation: CASSNRDWILNTEAFF.

The chain carries TRBV15 and TRBJ2-6; D is unclear. The CDR3 has 19 amino acids. Germline values: CDR1 LNHNV, CDR2 YYDKDF (reference sequence). Trimming pared 0 bases from V and 0 bases from J, leaving 15 bases between. The CDR3 loop reads CATSRESPSFYSGANVLTF. DNA of the CDR3: TGTGCCACCAGCAGAGAATCCCCATCTTTCTACTCTGGGGCCAACGTCCTGACTTTC.

The chain has TRBV11-3 and TRBJ2-1, with 9 bases lining up with TRBD1. Germline V CDR1 and CDR2: SGHNT, YENEEA. Germline trimming cut 1 base from V and 8 bases from J; bases unmatched to any gene: 6. The CDR3 covers 15 residues. Written as DNA, the CDR3 is TGTGCCAGCAGCTTAGGGGGGACAGGGTTCGATGAGCAGTTCTTC. Its protein is CASSLGGTGFDEQFF.

This clone has just one count. This chain uses TRBV15 with TRBJ1-2; 10 bases align to TRBD1. Trimming cost V 5 bases and J 7 bases; bases outside gene matches: 7. Germline lookup yields CDR1 LNHNV and CDR2 YYDKDF (reference sequence). There are 14 residues in the CDR3. The CDR3 DNA sequence: TGTGCCACCAGCTGGCGACAGGGGGCGGGTGGCTACACCTTC. Its protein product is CATSWRQGAGGYTF.

J is TRBJ1-2 and V is TRBV29-1; the D is unclear. Trimming removed 6 bases from V and 4 bases from J, with 18 bases in between. Germline CDR1 reads SQVTM; CDR2 reads ANQGSEA. The CDR3 loop spans 14 amino acids. The CDR3 DNA follows: TGCAGCGTAGAGACATCTCCCCGCAGCTATGGCTACACCTTC. Protein product: CSVETSPRSYGYTF.

The chain couples TRBV9 to TRBJ1-2; tentatively, D is TRBD1 (5 bases). Germline V gene lookup returns CDR1 SGDLS and CDR2 YYNGEE. The V end lost 0 bases, the J end lost 4 bases, and 10 bases lay between the germline ends. This CDR3 contains 14 residues. The CDR3 region has the DNA TGTGCCAGCAGCGTAGATGGAGGGGCCTATGGCTACACCTTC. It yields the protein CASSVDGGAYGYTF.

V gene TRBV5-1 combines with J gene TRBJ1-2, with 7 bases that match TRBD1. CDR3 length: 15 amino acids. Germline-derived CDR1 and CDR2 are SGHRS and YFSETQ. V was pared by 4 bases and J by 5 bases, with 11 bases of the junction left unmatched. This chain's CDR3 is CASSPTGPVGYGYTF. DNA of the CDR3: TGCGCCAGCAGCCCGACAGGGCCGGTGGGGTATGGCTACACCTTC. Combining the CDR3 with reference TRBV5-1 and TRBJ1-2 gives the whole variable domain KAGVTQTPRYLIKTRGQQVTLSCSPISGHRSVSWYQQTPGQGLQFLFEYFSETQRNKGNFPGRFSGRQFSNSRSEMNVSTLELGDSALYLCASSPTGPVGYGYTFGSGTRLTVV.

The CDR3 DNA sequence: TGTGCCAGCAGTGAAGATTTGAGGAACACCGGGGAGCTGTTTTTT. This sequence encodes CASSEDLRNTGELFF. The rearrangement uses TRBV6-1 and TRBJ2-2; D is uncertain. V dropped 1 base and J dropped 1 base, with 7 bases sitting between them. Germline CDR1 MNHNS, CDR2 SASEGT. The CDR3 has 15 residues.

This sequence joins TRBV9 and TRBJ2-1; possibly TRBD1 for D (6 bases). Germline-derived CDR1 and CDR2 are SGDLS and YYNGEE. This CDR3 is 12 amino acids long. The germline V and J ends were trimmed by 2 bases and 9 bases, with 9 bases remaining between them. The CDR3 sequence is CASSVTGREQFF. The CDR3 DNA is TGTGCCAGCAGCGTTACAGGGCGTGAGCAGTTCTTC.

This clone was observed a single time. This chain links TRBV10-1 with TRBJ2-7; no clear D. V shed 6 bases and J shed 2 bases, with 8 bases lying between them. This CDR3 comprises 12 residues. Germline-derived CDR1 and CDR2 are WNHNN and SYGVQD (reference sequence). The CDR3 protein is CASRRITYEQYF. CDR3 coding DNA: TGCGCCAGCAGGCGAATAACCTACGAGCAGTACTTC.

The chain links TRBV21-1 to TRBJ2-1; the table gives TRBD2 as D, unverified against the DNA. TRBV21-1 is a pseudogene segment. CDR3 length: 15 amino acids. The CDR3 sequence: CASSKASGGHNEQFF. The CDR3 bases are TGTGCCAGCAGCAAAGCTAGCGGGGGCCACAATGAGCAGTTCTTC.

The chain combines TRBV5-1 with TRBJ2-7, with D perhaps TRBD1 (6 bases). Germline CDR1 and CDR2: SGHRS and YFSETQ. The CDR3 totals 15 residues. Trimming took off 3 bases at V and 3 bases at J, with 16 bases between the two ends. The CDR3 coding sequence is TGCGCCAGCAGCTCCCTACCCACGGACAGCTACGAGCAGTACTTC. Translation gives CASSSLPTDSYEQYF.

J is TRBJ2-6 and V is TRBV7-3; perhaps TRBD1 as D (5 bases). The ends were cut back, 2 bases at V and 0 bases at J, with 5 bases in the middle. The CDR3 consists of 15 residues. Germline lookup yields CDR1 SGHTA and CDR2 FQGTGA. As DNA, the CDR3 is TGTGCCAGCAGCTTAGGACACTCTGGGGCCAACGTCCTGACTTTC. Translation: CASSLGHSGANVLTF.

This sequence joins TRBV11-2 and TRBJ1-3, with 7 bases matching TRBD1. Trimming at V came to 5 bases and at J to 3 bases, leaving 4 bases not matched to a gene. Germline V gene data show CDR1 as SGHAT and CDR2 as FQNNGV. This CDR3 is 14 amino acids long. CDR3 loop: CASSQGTVGNTIYF. The DNA for the CDR3 is TGTGCCAGCAGCCAAGGGACAGTTGGAAACACCATATATTTT.

The V and J genes are TRBV7-8 and TRBJ2-5; 10 bases agree with TRBD2. Germline V gene data show CDR1 as SGHVS and CDR2 as FQNEAQ. This CDR3 comprises 17 residues. V lost 6 bases, J lost 5 bases, and 15 bases stayed unmatched. The DNA for the CDR3 is TGTGCCAGCAGTACCGGGACTAGCGTACCGGGGAGGGAGACCCAGTACTTC. This sequence encodes CASSTGTSVPGRETQYF.